One and the same sample provided the 10 T cell receptor beta chains below, sequenced in a study of patients and donors after allogeneic stem cell transplantation. TCRdb passed the RT-PCR reads through MiXCR, listing each CDR3 protein once. The sample consists of roughly 150,000 distinct CDR3 sequences, roughly 22% of them appearing once. The material sequenced was blood, either unsorted or a sorted T cell fraction (not recorded which). All receptors derive from a human donor who was either an allogeneic HSCT recipient or a stem cell or donor lymphocyte infusion donor (not recorded which). It is not recorded whose cells these are; they may come from a transplant donor.

This chain joins TRBV20-1 and TRBJ2-7, with D hard to call. The germline CDR1 and CDR2 sequences are DFQATT and SNEGSKA (reference sequence). Trimming shortened V by 0 bases and J by 1 base, and 7 bases separated the two germline ends. The CDR3 has 13 residues. CDR3 amino acids: CSARDRTSYEQYF. The CDR3 DNA reads as TGCAGTGCTAGAGACCGGACGTCCTACGAGCAGTACTTC.

CDR3 DNA: TGTGCCAGCAGTCCCACCCGCGGCCAGGGAGTTCAGCCCCAGCATTTT. Its protein product is CASSPTRGQGVQPQHF. V usage is TRBV12-3 or TRBV12-4 and J usage is TRBJ1-5; tentative D call: TRBD1 (5 bases). V was shortened by 5 bases and J by 6 bases, with 20 bases between the two germline ends. The CDR3 totals 16 residues.

This chain connects TRBV6-2 or TRBV6-3 to TRBJ1-6; D gene uncertain. Germline values: CDR1 MNHEY, CDR2 SVGEGT. CDR3 size: 14 residues. V was cut by 4 bases and J by 10 bases, with 14 bases left in between. CDR3 nucleotide sequence: TGTGCCAGCAGTTGGGTGTCCCTCGTATCACCCCTCCACTTT. Amino acids: CASSWVSLVSPLHF.

This chain uses TRBV18 with TRBJ1-4; maybe TRBD1 (5 bases). This CDR3 has 14 residues. Germline CDR1 reads KGHSH; CDR2 reads LQKENI. Trimming cost V 4 bases and J 8 bases, with 14 bases left between them. The CDR3 sequence is CASSRERGSEKLFF. The CDR3 DNA is TGTGCCAGCTCACGAGAGCGGGGGTCAGAAAAACTGTTTTTT. Supplemented by reference TRBV18 and TRBJ1-4, the full variable domain reads NAGVMQNPRHLVRRRGQEARLRCSPMKGHSHVYWYRQLPEEGLKFMVYLQKENIIDESGMPKERFSAEFPKEGPSILRIQQVVRGDSAAYFCASSRERGSEKLFFGSGTQLSVL.

This clonotype was counted many times. CDR3 nucleotide sequence: TGCGCCAGCAGAGCAGGGTTTAGGGGAAAACTGTTTTTT. Translation: CASRAGFRGKLFF. The chain joins TRBV5-1 to TRBJ1-4; a possible D gene is TRBD1 (5 bases). Trimming took off 5 bases at V and 10 bases at J, with 15 bases between the two ends. CDR3 length equals 13 residues. Germline V gene sequence: CDR1 SGHRS, CDR2 YFSETQ.

The V and J genes are TRBV12-3 or TRBV12-4 and TRBJ1-1; 11 bases fit TRBD1. V dropped 5 bases and J dropped 1; count of bases not matched to a gene: 6. The length of the CDR3 is 16 residues. The CDR3 DNA reads as TGTGCCAGCAGTACCCCGGGACAGGGGGGGAACACTGAAGCTTTCTTT. Amino acid sequence: CASSTPGQGGNTEAFF.

The genes are TRBV5-6 and TRBJ2-1; TRBD1 agrees at 7 bases. The CDR3 is 16 residues long. CDR1 is SGHDT, CDR2 YYEEEE, per germline. The J segment lost 3 bases and the V segment lost 4 bases, leaving 10 bases of the junction unmatched. CDR3 in amino acids: CASSKTSGTDYNEQFF. The CDR3 DNA follows: TGTGCCAGCAGCAAGACCTCCGGGACAGACTACAATGAGCAGTTCTTC.

This clonotype has a handful of counts. J is TRBJ1-2 and V is TRBV7-2, with a possible D match to TRBD1 (5 bases). CDR1 is SGHTA and CDR2 is FQGNSA in the germline V gene. V lost 6 bases, J lost 3 bases, and 8 bases lay in between. The CDR3 is made up of 12 amino acids. CDR3 sequence (DNA): TGTGCCAGCAGTACAGGACACTATGGCTACACCTTC. Translated, it gives CASSTGHYGYTF.

V usage is TRBV7-9 and J usage is TRBJ1-2; no definite D call. CDR1 is SEHNR and CDR2 is FQNEAQ in the germline V gene (reference sequence). The germline V and J ends were trimmed by 1 base and 1 base, with 13 bases remaining between them. The length of the CDR3 is 16 residues. DNA of the CDR3: TGTGCCAGCAGCTTAGTAGGGCAGAACCTTAACTATGGCTACACCTTC. Its translation: CASSLVGQNLNYGYTF.

This clonotype was counted between two and nine times. The chain uses TRBV12-3 or TRBV12-4 and TRBJ2-1; D may be TRBD2 (5 bases). V lost 1 base and J lost 2, with 9 bases in between. The CDR3 totals 15 residues. The CDR3 reads CASSLGFGTYNEQFF. DNA for the CDR3: TGTGCCAGCAGTTTAGGGTTCGGGACCTACAATGAGCAGTTCTTC.